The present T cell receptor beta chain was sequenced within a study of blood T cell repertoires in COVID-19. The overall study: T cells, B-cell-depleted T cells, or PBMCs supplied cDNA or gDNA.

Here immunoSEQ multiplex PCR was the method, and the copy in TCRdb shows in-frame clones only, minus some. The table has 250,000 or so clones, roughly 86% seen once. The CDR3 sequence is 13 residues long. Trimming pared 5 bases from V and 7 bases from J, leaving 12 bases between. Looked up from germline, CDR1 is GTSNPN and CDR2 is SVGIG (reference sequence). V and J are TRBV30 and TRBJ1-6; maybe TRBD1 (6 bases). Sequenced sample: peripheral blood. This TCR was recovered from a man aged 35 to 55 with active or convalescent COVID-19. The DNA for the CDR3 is TGTGCCTGGCGCCTTCAGGGGAATTCACCCCTCCACTTT. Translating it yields CAWRLQGNSPLHF.